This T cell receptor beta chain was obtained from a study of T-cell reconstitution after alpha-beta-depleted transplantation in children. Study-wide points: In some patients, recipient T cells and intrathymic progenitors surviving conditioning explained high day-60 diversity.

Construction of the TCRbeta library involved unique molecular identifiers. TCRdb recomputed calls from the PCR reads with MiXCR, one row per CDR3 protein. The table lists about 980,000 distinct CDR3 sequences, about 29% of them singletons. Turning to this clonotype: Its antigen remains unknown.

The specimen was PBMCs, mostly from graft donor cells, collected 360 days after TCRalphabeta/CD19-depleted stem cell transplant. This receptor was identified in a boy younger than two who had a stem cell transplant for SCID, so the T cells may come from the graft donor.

The CDR3 DNA follows: TGTGCCAGCAGTCCGCTAGCGGGGCCAGGGAATGAGCAGTTCTTC. Residues: CASSPLAGPGNEQFF. The chain is built from TRBV27 and TRBJ2-1, with 9 bases fitting TRBD2. Germline CDR1 and CDR2: MNHEY and SMNVEV (reference sequence). The CDR3 is 15 residues long. The trim removed 5 bases at V and 7 bases at J, leaving 9 bases unmatched.